These T cell receptor beta chains were read from a single sample in a study of PD-L1 blockade in urothelial cancer. Here immunoSEQ multiplex PCR was the method, and the copy in TCRdb shows in-frame clones only, minus some. The sample gives roughly 100,000 clones, 70% to 85% of which show up once; 2% to 3% is in the top ten. Sequencing used PBMCs, obtained around atezolizumab (anti-PD-L1) treatment. All receptors come from a man between 45 and 60 years old with urothelial cancer. The CDR3 runs from the conserved cysteine through the conserved F or W. The D gene is left open where the match is weak. Expanded clones get a size class; other rows say once, few or many, or leave the size out.

DNA	CDR3	V	size	J	D
TGTGCCAGCAGCCACCCTAGCGGGCTCCAGGTCCACGAGCAGTACTTC	CASSHPSGLQVHEQYF	TRBV27	NA	TRBJ2-7	TRBD2
TGTGCCAGCAGCCCAGGGGGACTAGCGGGAGGCCTCTCCTACAATGAGCAGTTCTTC	CASSPGGLAGGLSYNEQFF	TRBV7-9	NA	TRBJ2-1	TRBD2
TGTGCCAGCAGCAGGGACAGCCCTGGGAAGCAGTACTTC	CASSRDSPGKQYF	TRBV11-1	NA	TRBJ2-7	TRBD1
TGTGCCAGCAGGTTTAGCGGGAGCTCCTACAATGAGCAGTTCTTC	CASRFSGSSYNEQFF	TRBV2	NA	TRBJ2-1	TRBD2
TGTGCCAGCAGCAGCTCCGGGACAACTGGAAACACCATATATTTT	CASSSSGTTGNTIYF	TRBV7-8	NA	TRBJ1-3	NA
TGTGCCAGCAGCTTAGAACGCTCACAGGCTGAAGCTTTCTTT	CASSLERSQAEAFF	TRBV11-2	NA	TRBJ1-1	NA
TGTGCCAGCAGTTTATCCGGGACTAGTAGCTACGAGCAGTACTTC	CASSLSGTSSYEQYF	TRBV27	NA	TRBJ2-7	TRBD2
TGCGCCAGCAGCTCCTCTAGCGGGAGGGCAAATGAGCAGTTCTTC	CASSSSSGRANEQFF	TRBV5-1	NA	TRBJ2-1	TRBD2
TGCGCCAGCACCGGGACAGGGGCCACCACTTACACCGGGGAGCTGTTTTTT	CASTGTGATTYTGELFF	TRBV5-1	NA	TRBJ2-2	TRBD1
TGCAGTGCTAGATTTCTCAATGAGCAGTTCTTC	CSARFLNEQFF	TRBV20-1	NA	TRBJ2-1	NA
TGTGCCAGCTCACCTTCAAGACAGGTAGCTAACTATGGCTACACCTTC	CASSPSRQVANYGYTF	TRBV18	NA	TRBJ1-2	NA
TGCGCCAGCAGCCAGCAAGCAGGGGCTTTAAATCAGCCCCAGCATTTT	CASSQQAGALNQPQHF	TRBV4-1	NA	TRBJ1-5	NA
TGTGCCAGCCTCCGGGGGTTGGGCGAGCAGTACTTC	CASLRGLGEQYF	TRBV6-1	NA	TRBJ2-7	NA
TGTGCCAGCAGCTTGAGGGACACTAACACCGGGGAGCTGTTTTTT	CASSLRDTNTGELFF	TRBV5-4	NA	TRBJ2-2	NA
TGTGCCATCAGTGAGAATTGGGGACAGGGTGCTTTCTGGGATGAGCAGTTCTTC	CAISENWGQGAFWDEQFF	TRBV10-3	once	TRBJ2-1	TRBD1
TGTGCCAGCAGCCAAGGTGCGGGAGCTTACACCGGGGAGCTGTTTTTT	CASSQGAGAYTGELFF	TRBV4-2	NA	TRBJ2-2	TRBD2
TGTGCCACCAGCAGAGATTCGGTGATAGGAGTAAAAGAGACCCAGTACTTC	CATSRDSVIGVKETQYF	TRBV15	NA	TRBJ2-5	NA
TGTGCCAGCAGCCGCCAGACTGGAAACACCATATATTTT	CASSRQTGNTIYF	TRBV28	NA	TRBJ1-3	NA
TGCGCCAGCAGCCCTCGACAGGAAGCTTTCTTT	CASSPRQEAFF	TRBV4-1	NA	TRBJ1-1	NA
TGTGCCAGCAGCTTAGCGGGACACCTTAACTATGGCTACACCTTC	CASSLAGHLNYGYTF	TRBV7-9	few	TRBJ1-2	NA
TGTGCCATCGCGACCCAGGGTTTGGACACTGAAGCTTTCTTT	CAIATQGLDTEAFF	TRBV10-3	NA	TRBJ1-1	NA
TGTGCCAGCAGCACCCGACAGGGGCATGAGCAGTTCTTC	CASSTRQGHEQFF	TRBV5-4	NA	TRBJ2-1	TRBD1
TGTGCCAGCAGCCCCTTAAGCTCGGGACAGGGCCTCTACGAGCAGTACTTC	CASSPLSSGQGLYEQYF	TRBV13	NA	TRBJ2-7	TRBD1
TGTGCCAGCAGCGTGGGACTAGCGCCCACCGGGGAGCTGTTTTTT	CASSVGLAPTGELFF	TRBV9	NA	TRBJ2-2	TRBD2
TGTGCCAGCAGCCAAGTACGAGGGTCACCCCTCCACTTT	CASSQVRGSPLHF	TRBV4-2	few	TRBJ1-6	NA
TGTGCCAGCTCACCACCGTCTAGCGACGAGCAGTACTTC	CASSPPSSDEQYF	TRBV18	NA	TRBJ2-7	NA
TGTGCCAGCAGTCAAGACAGGCACAACTCCTACGAGCAGTACTTC	CASSQDRHNSYEQYF	TRBV27	NA	TRBJ2-7	NA
TGTGCCAGCGGGCGGGGGGAGACTAATGAAAAACTGTTTTTT	CASGRGETNEKLFF	TRBV6-6	NA	TRBJ1-4	NA
TGTGCCAGCAGCCTCAGGATTTCCGATACGCAGTATTTT	CASSLRISDTQYF	TRBV7-8	NA	TRBJ2-3	NA
TGCGCCAGCAGCTACGACAGGGCTGGCACTGAAGCTTTCTTT	CASSYDRAGTEAFF	TRBV4-1	NA	TRBJ1-1	TRBD1
TGTGCCAGCAGCTCCTGGGACTTCGACACCGGGGAGCTGTTTTTT	CASSSWDFDTGELFF	TRBV7-9	NA	TRBJ2-2	NA
TGTGCCAGCAGCCGCGGGCGTTTACACGGCTACACCTTC	CASSRGRLHGYTF	TRBV7-9	NA	TRBJ1-2	NA
TGTGCCAGTAGCGTACAGGGCTCTGGAAACACCATATATTTT	CASSVQGSGNTIYF	TRBV19	NA	TRBJ1-3	NA
TGTGCCAGCACCATCAGGGGGCCCTACAATGAGCAGTTCTTC	CASTIRGPYNEQFF	TRBV6-1	once	TRBJ2-1	TRBD1
TGTGCCTGGAGTCGGACAGCGAACACTGAAGCTTTCTTT	CAWSRTANTEAFF	TRBV30	NA	TRBJ1-1	NA
TGCGCCAGCAGCTTACGCCTAGCGGCGGCCTACGAGCAGTACTTC	CASSLRLAAAYEQYF	TRBV5-1	NA	TRBJ2-7	TRBD2
TGTGCCAGCAGCTCGACTCGGCAGCTGAACACTGAAGCTTTCTTT	CASSSTRQLNTEAFF	TRBV7-8	NA	TRBJ1-1	NA
TGTGCCAGCAGTGCGTCCGGGACTACCTTTTCGGATGAGCAGTTCTTC	CASSASGTTFSDEQFF	TRBV28	NA	TRBJ2-1	TRBD2
TGTGCCAGCACCATGGAGGGGGGGTATCAGCCCCAGCATTTT	CASTMEGGYQPQHF	TRBV28	NA	TRBJ1-5	NA
TGTGCCAGCAGTCCTACCGCAGGGGGCCCCTACGAGCAGTACTTC	CASSPTAGGPYEQYF	TRBV28	NA	TRBJ2-7	TRBD1
TGTGCCAGCAGCTTAGGAGTGACAGGGGTTAACACCGGGGAGCTGTTTTTT	CASSLGVTGVNTGELFF	TRBV11-3	NA	TRBJ2-2	TRBD1
TGTGCCAGCAGCTCCCCGGACAGGAATGAAAAACTGTTTTTT	CASSSPDRNEKLFF	TRBV5-6	NA	TRBJ1-4	TRBD1